A selection of T cell receptor beta chains follows, all from one sample in a study of pediatric ulcerative colitis. Method: immunoSEQ multiplex PCR; TCRdb's copy keeps in-frame clones and lacks some. The sample comprises about 64,000 clones, 86% of which are singletons, and nearly 3.5% rests with the top ten. The sequenced material came from blood. The origin of the receptors is a boy aged 5-17 years with severe ulcerative colitis. Each CDR3 is given with its conserved first and last residue. The order of the fields is V gene, D gene, J gene, clone size, CDR3 DNA, CDR3 protein. A D gene is named only where the DNA matches it firmly. A clone size is listed for some rows: how often the clone was seen (once, few, many), or a class if it is expanded.

v_gene: TRBV6-6; d_gene: TRBD1; j_gene: TRBJ2-3; abundance: NA; CDR3nt: TGTGCCAGCAGTTTTTCCAGGGGGCTATACACAGATACGCAGTATTTT; CDR3aa: CASSFSRGLYTDTQYF
v_gene: TRBV4-3; d_gene: TRBD2; j_gene: TRBJ2-2; abundance: NA; CDR3nt: TGCGCCAGCAGCCAAGAAATAGGGCTAGCGGGAGTTTGGACCGGGGAGCTGTTTTTT; CDR3aa: CASSQEIGLAGVWTGELFF
v_gene: TRBV2; d_gene: NA; j_gene: TRBJ2-7; abundance: NA; CDR3nt: TGTGCCAGCAGTGGGAATAGCGCGGAAAGCTCCTACGAGCAGTACTTC; CDR3aa: CASSGNSAESSYEQYF
v_gene: TRBV15; d_gene: NA; j_gene: TRBJ2-1; abundance: NA; CDR3nt: TGTGCCACCAGCAGAGAAGGAGGCGGACCGCAGTTCTTC; CDR3aa: CATSREGGGPQFF
v_gene: TRBV9; d_gene: TRBD2; j_gene: TRBJ2-3; abundance: NA; CDR3nt: TGTGCCAGCAGCCCTGGGACTAGCGGGAACACAGATACGCAGTATTTT; CDR3aa: CASSPGTSGNTDTQYF
v_gene: TRBV25-1; d_gene: TRBD1; j_gene: TRBJ2-5; abundance: NA; CDR3nt: TGTGCCAGCAGTGAGACGGACAGGCAAGAGACCCAGTACTTC; CDR3aa: CASSETDRQETQYF
v_gene: TRBV5-6; d_gene: TRBD2; j_gene: TRBJ2-7; abundance: NA; CDR3nt: TGTGCCAGCAGCTTGGGCGGGAGCAGTTACGAGCAGTACTTC; CDR3aa: CASSLGGSSYEQYF
v_gene: TRBV5-4; d_gene: NA; j_gene: TRBJ1-2; abundance: NA; CDR3nt: TGTGCCAGCAGCTTGGGACTGCTACTCACCTTC; CDR3aa: CASSLGLLLTF
v_gene: TRBV7-9; d_gene: TRBD2; j_gene: TRBJ2-5; abundance: NA; CDR3nt: TGTGCCAGCAGCTTAGTACTAGCGGGAGGCGGGGAGACCCAGTACTTC; CDR3aa: CASSLVLAGGGETQYF
v_gene: TRBV25-1; d_gene: TRBD1; j_gene: TRBJ1-4; abundance: NA; CDR3nt: TGTGCCAGCAGAAGGACAGGGGGTAATGAAAAACTGTTTTTT; CDR3aa: CASRRTGGNEKLFF
v_gene: TRBV19; d_gene: NA; j_gene: TRBJ2-2; abundance: NA; CDR3nt: TGTGCCAGTAGTACCCCGCTCCTGAGGGACACCGGGGAGCTGTTTTTT; CDR3aa: CASSTPLLRDTGELFF
v_gene: TRBV30; d_gene: TRBD1; j_gene: TRBJ1-1; abundance: once; CDR3nt: TGTGCCTGGTCTGCGACAGGGGGTGTGACTGAAGCTTTCTTT; CDR3aa: CAWSATGGVTEAFF
v_gene: TRBV20-1; d_gene: NA; j_gene: TRBJ1-3; abundance: NA; CDR3nt: TGCAGTGCTAGAGTGGGGGACACCATATATTTT; CDR3aa: CSARVGDTIYF